This T cell receptor (beta chain) was identified in a study of T cells in Graves' hyperthyroidism and ophthalmopathy. Diagnosis rested on symptoms, serum thyroxine and TRAb, thyroid ultrasound, and orbital computed tomography. Isolation of PBMCs was performed on 10 ml fresh peripheral blood. Study results and caveats: The majority of expanded thyroid clonotypes above 0.001 also appeared in blood.

The CDR3 is made up of 15 amino acids. Germline CDR1 reads LNHNV; CDR2 reads YYDKDF (reference sequence). V was clipped by 1 base and J by 3 bases, with 13 bases between them. Researchers took RNA transcripts and amplified the TCR beta CDR3 regions from them. First-round RT-PCR of the TCR CDR3 relied on the HTBI primer set. In TCRdb, the multiplex PCR reads were re-called with MiXCR into one record per CDR3 protein. The sample contains a few hundred thousand distinct CDR3 sequences, 15% to 20% of which appear only once. This clonotype was seen only a few times. The antigen remains unidentified. Sequencing was done on a sample of blood. This clonotype originated in a woman aged 40 to 55 with Graves' ophthalmopathy. This chain joins TRBV15 and TRBJ2-7; D is tentatively TRBD1 or TRBD2 (5 bases each). This CDR3 reads CATSRAGGRSYEQYF. The CDR3, as DNA: TGTGCCACCAGCAGAGCTGGGGGAAGAAGCTACGAGCAGTACTTC.